This T cell receptor beta chain was sequenced for a study of CXCR3-negative and CXCR3-positive naive CD8 T cells. Study-level points and caveats: The study found comparably high diversity in both naive subsets and much lower diversity in memory CD8+ cells. More hydrophobic TRB CDR3s occurred in CXCR3-positive than in CXCR3-negative naive cells.

It was by 5' RACE with UMI labels that the TRB cDNA libraries were prepared. For each CDR3 protein, TCRdb gives one entry from its re-call of the 5' RACE reads, without DNA. Its table records around 130,000 distinct CDR3 sequences. With respect to this clonotype: Its antigen is unknown.

This TCR derives from a human donor in good health. Some clones in this sample may be carry-over from other donors' samples. The sample taken for sequencing was naive CXCR3+ CD8+ T cells from blood. The subset here: CD45RO-CCR7+CD27+CD95- naive CD8+ T cells expressing CXCR3 (TNR3+).

The chain's CDR3 is CASSELATSNEQFF. The V call is TRBV2, the J call TRBJ2-1. Germline CDR1 is SNHLY and CDR2 is FYNNEI. The CDR3 consists of 14 residues. Drawing the rest from reference TRBV2 and TRBJ2-1, the complete variable domain is EPEVTQTPSHQVTQMGQEVILRCVPISNHLYFYWYRQILGQKVEFLVSFYNNEISEKSEIFDDQFSVERPDGSNFTLKIRSTKLEDSAMYFCASSELATSNEQFFGPGTRLTVL.